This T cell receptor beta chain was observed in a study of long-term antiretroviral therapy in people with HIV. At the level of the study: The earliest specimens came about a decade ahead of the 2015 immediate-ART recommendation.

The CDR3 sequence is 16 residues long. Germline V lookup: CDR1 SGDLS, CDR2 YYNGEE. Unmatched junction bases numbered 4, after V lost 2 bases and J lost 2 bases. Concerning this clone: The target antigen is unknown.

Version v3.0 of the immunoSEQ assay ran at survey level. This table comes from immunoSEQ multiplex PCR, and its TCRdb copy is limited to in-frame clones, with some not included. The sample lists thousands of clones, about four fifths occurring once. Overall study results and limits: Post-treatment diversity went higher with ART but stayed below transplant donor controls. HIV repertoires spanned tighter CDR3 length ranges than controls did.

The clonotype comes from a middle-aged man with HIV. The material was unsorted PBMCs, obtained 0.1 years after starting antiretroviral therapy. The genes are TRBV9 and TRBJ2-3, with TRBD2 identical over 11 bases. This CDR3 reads CASSVRLAGTTDTQYF. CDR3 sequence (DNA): TGTGCCAGCAGCGTTCGACTAGCGGGGACCACAGATACGCAGTATTTT.